Reported below is one T cell receptor beta chain. Antigen: not known. This entry belongs to a study of Graves' ophthalmopathy and Graves' hyperthyroidism. As for the study in general: Ahead of any treatment, peripheral blood was obtained at the initial diagnosis. Findings of the study overall: Also, most clonotypes expanded in the thyroid above 0.001 frequency appeared in blood.

The CDR3 runs to 16 residues. V lost 5 bases, J lost 2 bases, and 17 bases lay in between. Germline-derived CDR1 and CDR2 are SGHVS and FQNEAQ. Ophthalmopathy in the donors was of moderate-to-severe activity, with CAS ≥3, NOSPECS ≥4 and duration under 3 months. Diagnosis used clinical symptoms, serum thyroxine, TRAb, thyroid ultrasound and orbital computed tomography. Amplified TCR beta CDR3 regions were obtained using RNA transcripts as template. HTBI-primed RT-PCR formed the first round, and a multiplex PCR formed the second. TCRdb reanalysed the multiplex PCR reads using MiXCR and keeps one entry per CDR3 protein. The sample yields some 240,000 distinct CDR3 sequences, less than 55% seen once.

This clonotype originated in an adult man with Graves' ophthalmopathy. The sample was peripheral blood. The rearrangement uses TRBV7-8 and TRBJ2-3; D assignment may be TRBD1 or TRBD2 (5 bases each). CDR3 DNA: TGTGCCAGCAGCCCAGTGGGACGGCTACTCACAGATACGCAGTATTTT. Translated: CASSPVGRLLTDTQYF.